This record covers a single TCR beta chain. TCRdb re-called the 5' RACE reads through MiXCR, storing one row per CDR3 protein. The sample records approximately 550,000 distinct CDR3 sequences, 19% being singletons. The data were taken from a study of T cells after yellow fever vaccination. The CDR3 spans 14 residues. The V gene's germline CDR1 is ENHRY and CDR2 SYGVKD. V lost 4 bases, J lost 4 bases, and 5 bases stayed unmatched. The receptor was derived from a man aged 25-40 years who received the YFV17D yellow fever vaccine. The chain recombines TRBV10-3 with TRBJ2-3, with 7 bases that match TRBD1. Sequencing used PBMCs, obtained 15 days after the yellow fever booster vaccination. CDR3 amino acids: CAISGATGSDTQYF. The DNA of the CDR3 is TGTGCCATCAGTGGGGCGACAGGGTCAGATACGCAGTATTTT.